Below are 5 T cell receptor beta chains sequenced from a single sample in a study of cytomegalovirus exposure and HLA in healthy donors. Some clones are missing from TCRdb's copy, which holds only in-frame ones; the method was immunoSEQ multiplex PCR. Among some 79,000 clones listed, 94% were seen once. Sequenced: PBMCs. All receptors come from a young woman in good health and CMV-seropositive.

In DNA form, the CDR3 reads TGTGCCAGCAGCTTGACAGGGGGCCCCTACGAGCAGTACTTC. Its translation: CASSLTGGPYEQYF. This sequence joins TRBV5-6 and TRBJ2-7; 9 bases are a match to TRBD1. The J segment lost 2 bases and the V segment lost 1 base, leaving 1 base of the junction unmatched. Per the germline V gene, CDR1 is SGHDT and CDR2 is YYEEEE. The CDR3 spans 14 residues.

The CDR3 DNA sequence: TGTGCCAGCAGTGGGACAGGGAGCGAAAAACTGTTTTTT. Protein sequence: CASSGTGSEKLFF. The chain has TRBV28 and TRBJ1-4; 9 nucleotides align to TRBD1. With V trimmed by 5 bases and J by 8 bases, 3 bases remained unmatched. CDR1 and CDR2 from the germline V gene are MDHEN and SYDVKM. The CDR3 extends over 13 amino acids.

This clone appeared a single time. The genes are TRBV5-4 and TRBJ1-1; D remains ambiguous. The length of the CDR3 is 14 residues. Trimming left V 2 bases short and J 1 base short, with 9 bases between. Germline V gene sequence: CDR1 SGHNT, CDR2 YYREEE (reference sequence). CDR3 nucleotide sequence: TGTGCCAGCAGCTTCGTGGAGGGGAACACTGAAGCTTTCTTT. It specifies CASSFVEGNTEAFF.

The gene calls are TRBV7-3 and TRBJ2-3; 12 bases agree with TRBD2. V was pared by 1 base and J by 4 bases, with 21 bases of the junction left unmatched. CDR3 length equals 22 residues. Germline CDR1 reads SGHTA; CDR2 reads FQGTGA. CDR3 amino acids: CASSLRKRPTSGRRSSPDTQYF. As DNA, the CDR3 is TGTGCCAGCAGCTTAAGAAAACGACCGACTAGCGGGAGAAGGTCTAGTCCAGATACGCAGTATTTT. Using reference TRBV7-3 and TRBJ2-3 for the parts outside the CDR3, the full variable domain is GAGVSQTPSNKVTEKGKYVELRCDPISGHTALYWYRQSLGQGPEFLIYFQGTGAADDSGLPNDRFFAVRPEGSVSTLKIQRTERGDSAVYLCASSLRKRPTSGRRSSPDTQYFGPGTRLTVL.

CDR3: CAWGALDGANVLTF. The DNA for the CDR3 is TGTGCCTGGGGGGCTTTAGATGGGGCCAACGTCCTGACTTTC. V and J are TRBV30 and TRBJ2-6; possibly TRBD1 for D (5 bases). The CDR3 totals 14 residues. Germline values: CDR1 GTSNPN, CDR2 SVGIG (reference sequence). Trimming removed 5 bases from V and 3 bases from J, with 11 bases in between.